One sample yielded the 4 T cell receptor beta chains listed below, sequenced in a study of monozygotic twins with inflammatory bowel disease (dated by TCRdb to between 2018 and 2020). The library was obtained by 5' RACE. Sequencing was carried out with an Illumina HiSeq 2500. Each entry corresponds to one CDR3 protein sequence from reads that TCRdb reprocessed, and DNA is not given. The table kept for this sample lists 200,000 to 250,000 distinct CDR3 sequences. The top ten hold more than 7.5% of the sample. Sequencing was performed on blood. Receptors were obtained from a human donor with ulcerative colitis or Crohn's disease, or a healthy co-twin of an affected twin (not recorded which).

The chain recombines TRBV7-2 with TRBJ2-5; TCRdb picks TRBD1, but there is no DNA to check that call. CDR1 and CDR2 from the germline V gene are SGHTA and FQGNSA. The CDR3 has 15 amino acids. CDR3 in amino acids: CASSLIGTGGETQYF. The variable domain in full, completed from reference TRBV7-2 and TRBJ2-5, reads GAGVSQSPSNKVTEKGKDVELRCDPISGHTALYWYRQSLGQGLEFLIYFQGNSAPDKSGLPSDRFSAERTGGSVSTLTIQRTQQEDSAVYLCASSLIGTGGETQYFGPGTRLLVL.

This sequence joins TRBV5-1 and TRBJ2-5; lacking DNA, the TRBD1 call made by TCRdb goes unchecked. The length of the CDR3 is 15 residues. From germline, CDR1 is SGHRS and CDR2 YFSETQ. The CDR3 here is CASSLAARARETQYF.

The chain employs TRBV6-1 and TRBJ1-5; there is no DNA to check the TCRdb D call of TRBD1. The CDR3 has 14 residues. Germline V gene data show CDR1 as MNHNS and CDR2 as SASEGT. The chain's CDR3 is CASSRRTGGRPQHF.

The genes are TRBV20-1 and TRBJ1-2; there is no DNA to check the TCRdb D call of TRBD1. The CDR3 extends over 16 amino acids. The germline CDR1 and CDR2 sequences are DFQATT and SNEGSKA (reference sequence). Here the CDR3 reads CSAHRQGAIMGYGYTF.